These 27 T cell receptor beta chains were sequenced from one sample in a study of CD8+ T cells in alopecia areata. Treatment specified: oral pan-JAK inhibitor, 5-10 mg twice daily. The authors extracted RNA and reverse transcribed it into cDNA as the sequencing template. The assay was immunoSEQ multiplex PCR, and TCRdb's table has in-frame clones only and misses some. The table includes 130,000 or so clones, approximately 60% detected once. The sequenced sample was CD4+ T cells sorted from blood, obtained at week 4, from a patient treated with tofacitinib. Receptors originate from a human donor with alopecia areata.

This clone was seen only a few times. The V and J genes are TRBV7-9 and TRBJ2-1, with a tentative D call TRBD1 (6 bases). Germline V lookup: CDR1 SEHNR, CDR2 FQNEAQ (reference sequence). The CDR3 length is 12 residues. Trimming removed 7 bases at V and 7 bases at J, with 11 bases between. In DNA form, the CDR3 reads TGTGCCAGCAACGAACAGGGAAATGAGCAGTTCTTC. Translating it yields CASNEQGNEQFF.

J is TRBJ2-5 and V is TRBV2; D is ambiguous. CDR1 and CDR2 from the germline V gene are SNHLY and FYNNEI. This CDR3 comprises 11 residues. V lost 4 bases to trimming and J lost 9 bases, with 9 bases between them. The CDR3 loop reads CASSGHFAQYF. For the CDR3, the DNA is TGTGCCAGCAGTGGACACTTCGCCCAGTACTTC.

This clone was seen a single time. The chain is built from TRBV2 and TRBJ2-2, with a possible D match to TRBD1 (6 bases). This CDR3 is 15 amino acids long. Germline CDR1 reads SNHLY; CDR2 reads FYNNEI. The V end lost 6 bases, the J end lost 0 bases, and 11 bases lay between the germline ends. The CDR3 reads CASRGRTANTGELFF. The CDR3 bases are TGTGCCAGCAGGGGTCGGACAGCGAACACCGGGGAGCTGTTTTTT.

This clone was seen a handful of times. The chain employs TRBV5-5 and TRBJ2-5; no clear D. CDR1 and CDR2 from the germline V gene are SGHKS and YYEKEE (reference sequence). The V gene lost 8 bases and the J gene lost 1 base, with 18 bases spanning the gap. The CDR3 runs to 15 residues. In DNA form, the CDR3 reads TGTGCCAGTCAGACCGGGCAGGCATTCCAAGAGACCCAGTACTTC. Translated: CASQTGQAFQETQYF. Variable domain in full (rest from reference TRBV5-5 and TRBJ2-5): DAGVTQSPTHLIKTRGQQVTLRCSPISGHKSVSWYQQVLGQGPQFIFQYYEKEERGRGNFPDRFSARQFPNYSSELNVNALLLGDSALYLCASQTGQAFQETQYFGPGTRLLVL.

The CDR3 region has the DNA TGTGCCAGCAGTTATAGCGGGGAGCCAACAGATACGCAGTATTTT. Its translation: CASSYSGEPTDTQYF. The V and J genes are TRBV6-6 and TRBJ2-3; TRBD2 matches 8 bases. Germline-derived CDR1 and CDR2 are MNHNY and SVGAGI (reference sequence). Trimming at V came to 3 bases and at J to 3 bases, leaving 5 bases not matched to a gene. This CDR3 spans 15 amino acids.

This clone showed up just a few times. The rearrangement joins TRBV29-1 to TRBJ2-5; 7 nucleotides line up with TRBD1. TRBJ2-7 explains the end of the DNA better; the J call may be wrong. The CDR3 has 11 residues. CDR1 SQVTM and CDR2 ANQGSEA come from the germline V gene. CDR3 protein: CSASTGSEQYF. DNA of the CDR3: TGCAGCGCCTCGACAGGGTCCGAGCAGTACTTC.

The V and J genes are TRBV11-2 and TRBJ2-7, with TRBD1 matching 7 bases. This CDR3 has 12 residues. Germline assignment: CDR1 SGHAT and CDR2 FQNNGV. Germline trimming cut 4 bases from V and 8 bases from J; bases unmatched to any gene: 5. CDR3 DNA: TGTGCCAGCAGCTCAGACAGGGACAAGCAGTACTTC. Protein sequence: CASSSDRDKQYF.

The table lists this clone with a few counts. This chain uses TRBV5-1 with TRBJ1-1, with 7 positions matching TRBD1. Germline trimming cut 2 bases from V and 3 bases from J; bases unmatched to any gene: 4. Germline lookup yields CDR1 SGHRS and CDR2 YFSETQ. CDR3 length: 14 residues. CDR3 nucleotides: TGCGCCAGCAGCTTTCAGGGGGGGTACACTGAAGCTTTCTTT. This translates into CASSFQGGYTEAFF.

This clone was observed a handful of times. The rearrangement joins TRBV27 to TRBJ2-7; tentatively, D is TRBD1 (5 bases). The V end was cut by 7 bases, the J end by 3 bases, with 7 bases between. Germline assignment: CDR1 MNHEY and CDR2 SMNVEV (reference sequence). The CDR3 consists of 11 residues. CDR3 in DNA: TGTGCCAGCATGGGGCACTACGAGCAGTACTTC. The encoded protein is CASMGHYEQYF.

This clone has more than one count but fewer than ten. The CDR3 nucleotides are TGTGCCTGGAGCTCGAGGGGCGACTATGGCTACACCTTC. Its protein product is CAWSSRGDYGYTF. V and J are TRBV30 and TRBJ1-2; D is perhaps TRBD1 (5 bases). Trimming stripped 3 bases from V and 3 bases from J, with 11 bases between. The germline V gene has CDR1 GTSNPN and CDR2 SVGIG (reference sequence). The CDR3 sequence is 13 residues long.

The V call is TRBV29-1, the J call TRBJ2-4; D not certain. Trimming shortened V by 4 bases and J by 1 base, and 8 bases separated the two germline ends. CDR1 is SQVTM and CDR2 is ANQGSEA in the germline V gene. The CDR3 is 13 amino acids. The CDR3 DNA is TGCAGCGTTGTACCAGGTGCCAAAAACATTCAGTACTTC. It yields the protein CSVVPGAKNIQYF.

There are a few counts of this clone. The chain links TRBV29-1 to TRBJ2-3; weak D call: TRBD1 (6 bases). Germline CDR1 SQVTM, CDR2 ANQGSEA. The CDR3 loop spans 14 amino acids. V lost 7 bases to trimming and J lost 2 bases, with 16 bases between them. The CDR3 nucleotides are TGCAGCGGGAGTGCCGGGACAACCACAGATACGCAGTATTTT. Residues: CSGSAGTTTDTQYF.

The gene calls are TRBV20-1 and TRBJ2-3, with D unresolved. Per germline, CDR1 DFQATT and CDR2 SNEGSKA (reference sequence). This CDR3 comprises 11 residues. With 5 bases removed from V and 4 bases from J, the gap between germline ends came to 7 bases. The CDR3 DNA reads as TGCAGTGCTTGGATCGCAGATACGCAGTATTTT. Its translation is CSAWIADTQYF.

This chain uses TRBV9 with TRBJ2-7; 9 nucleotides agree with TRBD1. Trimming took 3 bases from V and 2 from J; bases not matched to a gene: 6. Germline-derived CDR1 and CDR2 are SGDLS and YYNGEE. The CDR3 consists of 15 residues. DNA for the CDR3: TGTGCCAGCAGCGAGGGGTACAGGGGGCCCTACGAGCAGTACTTC. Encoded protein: CASSEGYRGPYEQYF. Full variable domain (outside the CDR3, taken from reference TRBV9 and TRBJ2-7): DSGVTQTPKHLITATGQRVTLRCSPRSGDLSVYWYQQSLDQGLQFLIQYYNGEERAKGNILERFSAQQFPDLHSELNLSSLELGDSALYFCASSEGYRGPYEQYFGPGTRLTVT.

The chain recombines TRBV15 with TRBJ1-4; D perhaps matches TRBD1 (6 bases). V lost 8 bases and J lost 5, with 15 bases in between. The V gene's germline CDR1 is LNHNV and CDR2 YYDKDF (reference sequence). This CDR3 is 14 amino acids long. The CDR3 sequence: CATQEQGRNEKLFF. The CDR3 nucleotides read TGTGCCACCCAGGAACAGGGACGGAATGAAAAACTGTTTTTT.

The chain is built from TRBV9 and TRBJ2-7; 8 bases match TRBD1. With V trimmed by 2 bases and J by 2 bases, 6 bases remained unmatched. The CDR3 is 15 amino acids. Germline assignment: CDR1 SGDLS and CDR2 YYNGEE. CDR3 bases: TGTGCCAGCAGCGTGGCAGGGGGCCCTGCCTACGAGCAGTACTTC. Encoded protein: CASSVAGGPAYEQYF.

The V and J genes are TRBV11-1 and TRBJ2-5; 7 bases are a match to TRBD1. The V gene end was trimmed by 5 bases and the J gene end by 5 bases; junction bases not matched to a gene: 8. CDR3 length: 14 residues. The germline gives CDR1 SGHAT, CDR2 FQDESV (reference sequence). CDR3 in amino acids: CASSHRGSAETQYF. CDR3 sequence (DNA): TGTGCCAGCAGCCACAGGGGTAGTGCGGAGACCCAGTACTTC.

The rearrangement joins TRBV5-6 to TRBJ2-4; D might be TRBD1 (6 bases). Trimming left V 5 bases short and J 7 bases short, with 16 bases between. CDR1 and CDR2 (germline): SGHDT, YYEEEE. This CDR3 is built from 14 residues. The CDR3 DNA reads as TGTGCCAGCAGGCCCCCGGGACACCCTAACATTCAGTACTTC. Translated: CASRPPGHPNIQYF.

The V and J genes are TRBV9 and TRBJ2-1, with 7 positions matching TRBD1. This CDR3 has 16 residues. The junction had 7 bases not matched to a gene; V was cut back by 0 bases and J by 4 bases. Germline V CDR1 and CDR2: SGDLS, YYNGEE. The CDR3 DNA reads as TGTGCCAGCAGCGTAGGGGAAGGGGGCGTATACAATGAGCAGTTCTTC. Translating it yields CASSVGEGGVYNEQFF.

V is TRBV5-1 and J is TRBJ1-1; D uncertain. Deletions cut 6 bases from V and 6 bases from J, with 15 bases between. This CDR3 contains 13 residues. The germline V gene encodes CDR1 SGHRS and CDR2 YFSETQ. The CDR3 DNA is TGCGCCAGCAACTTAGACTCCGGGGCTGAAGCTTTCTTT. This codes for CASNLDSGAEAFF.

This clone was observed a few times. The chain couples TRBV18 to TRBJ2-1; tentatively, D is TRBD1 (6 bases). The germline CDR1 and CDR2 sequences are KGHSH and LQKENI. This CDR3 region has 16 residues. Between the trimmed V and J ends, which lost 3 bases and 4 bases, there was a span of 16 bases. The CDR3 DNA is TGTGCCAGCTCACCGTCCGACAGGATTATTTACAATGAGCAGTTCTTC. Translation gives CASSPSDRIIYNEQFF.

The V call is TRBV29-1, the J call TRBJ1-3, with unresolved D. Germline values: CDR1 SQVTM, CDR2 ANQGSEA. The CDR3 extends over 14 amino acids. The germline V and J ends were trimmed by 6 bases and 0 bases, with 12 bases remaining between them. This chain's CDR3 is CSVASLLSGNTIYF. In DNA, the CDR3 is TGCAGCGTCGCAAGCCTACTCTCTGGAAACACCATATATTTT.

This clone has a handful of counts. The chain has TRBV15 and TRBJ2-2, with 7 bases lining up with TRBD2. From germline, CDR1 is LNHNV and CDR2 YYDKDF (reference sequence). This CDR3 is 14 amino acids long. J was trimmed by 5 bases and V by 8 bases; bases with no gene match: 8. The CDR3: CATASGVGTGELFF. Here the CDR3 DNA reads TGTGCCACCGCCAGCGGGGTTGGGACCGGGGAGCTGTTTTTT.

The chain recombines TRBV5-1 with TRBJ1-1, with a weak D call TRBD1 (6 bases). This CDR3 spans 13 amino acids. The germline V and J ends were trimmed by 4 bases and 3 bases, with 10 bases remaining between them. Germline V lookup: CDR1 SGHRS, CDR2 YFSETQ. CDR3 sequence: CASSVAGDTEAFF. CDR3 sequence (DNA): TGCGCCAGCAGCGTAGCAGGGGACACTGAAGCTTTCTTT.

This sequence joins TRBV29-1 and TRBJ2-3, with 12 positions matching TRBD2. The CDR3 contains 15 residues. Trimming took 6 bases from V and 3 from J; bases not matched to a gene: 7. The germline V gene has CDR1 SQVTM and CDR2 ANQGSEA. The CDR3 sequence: CSVLPLAGGTDTQYF. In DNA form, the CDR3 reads TGCAGCGTCCTCCCTCTAGCGGGAGGGACAGATACGCAGTATTTT.

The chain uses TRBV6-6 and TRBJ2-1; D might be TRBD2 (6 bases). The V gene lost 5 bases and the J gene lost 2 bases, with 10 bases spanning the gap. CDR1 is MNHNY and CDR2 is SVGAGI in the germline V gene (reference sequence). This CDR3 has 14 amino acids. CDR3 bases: TGTGCCAGCAGTCCGACTAGAGCCTACAATGAGCAGTTCTTC. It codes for CASSPTRAYNEQFF.

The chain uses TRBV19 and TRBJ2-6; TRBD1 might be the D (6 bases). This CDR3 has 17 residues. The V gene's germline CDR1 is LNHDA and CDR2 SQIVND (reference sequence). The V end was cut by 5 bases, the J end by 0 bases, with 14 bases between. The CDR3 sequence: CASSDRRISSGANVLTF. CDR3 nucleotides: TGTGCCAGTAGTGACAGGCGTATTAGCTCTGGGGCCAACGTCCTGACTTTC.